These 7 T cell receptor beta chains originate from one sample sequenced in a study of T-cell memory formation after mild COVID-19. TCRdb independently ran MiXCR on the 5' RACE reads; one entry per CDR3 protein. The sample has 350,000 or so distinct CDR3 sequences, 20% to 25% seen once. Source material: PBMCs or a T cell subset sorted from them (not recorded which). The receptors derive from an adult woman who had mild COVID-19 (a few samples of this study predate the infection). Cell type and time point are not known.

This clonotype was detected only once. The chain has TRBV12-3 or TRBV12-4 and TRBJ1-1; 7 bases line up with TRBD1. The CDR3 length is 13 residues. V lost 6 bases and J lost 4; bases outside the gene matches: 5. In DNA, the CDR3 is TGTGCCAGCAGACCCAGGGGGTTCACTGAAGCTTTCTTT. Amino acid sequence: CASRPRGFTEAFF.

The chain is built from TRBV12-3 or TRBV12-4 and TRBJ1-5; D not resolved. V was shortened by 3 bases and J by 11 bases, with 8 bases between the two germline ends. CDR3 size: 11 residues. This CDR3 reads CASSFKGSQHF. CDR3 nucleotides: TGTGCCAGCAGTTTCAAGGGATCCCAGCATTTT.

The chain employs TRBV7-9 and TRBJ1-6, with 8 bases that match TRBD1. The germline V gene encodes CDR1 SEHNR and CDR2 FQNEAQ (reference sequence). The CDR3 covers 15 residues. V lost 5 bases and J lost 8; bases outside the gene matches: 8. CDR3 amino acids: CASSRDRPGDSPLHF. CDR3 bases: TGTGCCAGCAGCAGGGACAGGCCGGGAGATTCACCCCTCCACTTT. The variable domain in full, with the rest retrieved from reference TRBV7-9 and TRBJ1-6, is DTGVSQNPRHKITKRGQNVTFRCDPISEHNRLYWYRQTLGQGPEFLTYFQNEAQLEKSRLLSDRFSAERPKGSFSTLEIQRTEQGDSAMYLCASSRDRPGDSPLHFGNGTRLTVT.

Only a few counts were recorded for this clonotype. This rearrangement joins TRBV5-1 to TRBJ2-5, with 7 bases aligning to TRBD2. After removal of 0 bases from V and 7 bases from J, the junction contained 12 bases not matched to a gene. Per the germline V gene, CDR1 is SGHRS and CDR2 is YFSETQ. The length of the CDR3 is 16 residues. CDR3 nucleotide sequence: TGCGCCAGCAGCTTGGGTGCAGGACTAGGGGACGGGACCCAGTACTTC. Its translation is CASSLGAGLGDGTQYF.

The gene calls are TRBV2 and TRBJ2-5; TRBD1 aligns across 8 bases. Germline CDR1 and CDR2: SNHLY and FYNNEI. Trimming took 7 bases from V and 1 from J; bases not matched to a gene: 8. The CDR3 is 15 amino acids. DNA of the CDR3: TGTGCCAGCACCCGGGGCAGGGGGCGCCAAGAGACCCAGTACTTC. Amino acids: CASTRGRGRQETQYF.

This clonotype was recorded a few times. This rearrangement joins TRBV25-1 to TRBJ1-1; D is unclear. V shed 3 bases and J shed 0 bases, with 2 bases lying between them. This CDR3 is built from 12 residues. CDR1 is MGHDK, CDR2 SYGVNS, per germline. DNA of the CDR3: TGTGCCAGCAGTGACCTGAACACTGAAGCTTTCTTT. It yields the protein CASSDLNTEAFF.

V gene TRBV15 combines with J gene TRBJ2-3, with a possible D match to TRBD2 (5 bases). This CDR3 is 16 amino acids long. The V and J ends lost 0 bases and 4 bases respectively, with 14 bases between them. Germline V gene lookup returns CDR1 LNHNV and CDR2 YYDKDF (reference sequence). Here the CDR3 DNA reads TGTGCCACCAGCAGAGACCGGTCGCACGGGGCAGATACGCAGTATTTT. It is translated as CATSRDRSHGADTQYF.